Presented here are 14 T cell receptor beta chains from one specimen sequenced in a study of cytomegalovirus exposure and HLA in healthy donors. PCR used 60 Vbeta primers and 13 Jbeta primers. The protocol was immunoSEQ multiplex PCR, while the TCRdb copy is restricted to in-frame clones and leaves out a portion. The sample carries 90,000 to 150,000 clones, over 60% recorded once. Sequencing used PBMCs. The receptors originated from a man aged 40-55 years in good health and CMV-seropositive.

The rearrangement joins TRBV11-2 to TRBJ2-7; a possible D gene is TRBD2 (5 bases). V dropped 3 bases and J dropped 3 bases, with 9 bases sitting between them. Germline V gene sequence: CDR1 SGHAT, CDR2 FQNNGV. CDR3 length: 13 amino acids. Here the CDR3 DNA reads TGTGCCAGCAGCTTGGGTAGCGTCTACGAGCAGTACTTC. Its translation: CASSLGSVYEQYF.

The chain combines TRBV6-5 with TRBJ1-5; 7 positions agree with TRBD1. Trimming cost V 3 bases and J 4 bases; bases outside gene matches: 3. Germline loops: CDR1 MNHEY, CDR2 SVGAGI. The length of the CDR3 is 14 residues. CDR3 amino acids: CASSYNRGNQPQHF. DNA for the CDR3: TGTGCCAGCAGTTATAACAGGGGAAATCAGCCCCAGCATTTT.

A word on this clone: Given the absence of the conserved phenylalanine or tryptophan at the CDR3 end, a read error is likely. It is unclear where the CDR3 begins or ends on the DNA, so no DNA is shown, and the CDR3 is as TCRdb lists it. The CDR3 region is CASSSSGGHRLPVL. The chain carries TRBV7-9 and TRBJ2-7; the table's D call TRBD2 went unverified against the DNA. Including both end residues, the CDR3 is 14 amino acids long. Looked up from germline, CDR1 is SEHNR and CDR2 is FQNEAQ (reference sequence).

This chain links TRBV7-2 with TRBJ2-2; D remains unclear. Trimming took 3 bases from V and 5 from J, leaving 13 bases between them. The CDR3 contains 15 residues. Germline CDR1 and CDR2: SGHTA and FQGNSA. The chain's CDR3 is CASSLNSLLTGELFF. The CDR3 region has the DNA TGTGCCAGCAGCTTGAATAGTCTGCTGACCGGGGAGCTGTTTTTT.

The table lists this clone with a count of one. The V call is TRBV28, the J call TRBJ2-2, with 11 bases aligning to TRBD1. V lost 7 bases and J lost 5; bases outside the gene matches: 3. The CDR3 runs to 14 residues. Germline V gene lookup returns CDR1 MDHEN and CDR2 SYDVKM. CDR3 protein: CASTGTGGTGELFF. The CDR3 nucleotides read TGTGCCAGCACCGGGACAGGGGGAACCGGGGAGCTGTTTTTT.

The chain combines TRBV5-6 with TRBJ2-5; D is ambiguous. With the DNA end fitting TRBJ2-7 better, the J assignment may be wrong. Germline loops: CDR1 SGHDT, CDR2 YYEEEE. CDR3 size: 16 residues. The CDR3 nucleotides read TGTGCCAGCAGCTTTAGCCTGCGGCAGCCACCCTACGAGCAGTACTTC. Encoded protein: CASSFSLRQPPYEQYF.

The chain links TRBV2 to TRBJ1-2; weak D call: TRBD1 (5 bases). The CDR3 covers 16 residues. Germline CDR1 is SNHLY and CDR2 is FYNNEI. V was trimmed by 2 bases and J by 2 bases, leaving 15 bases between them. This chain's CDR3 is CASSEWVDTSNYGYTF. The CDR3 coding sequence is TGTGCCAGCAGTGAATGGGTGGACACCTCCAACTATGGCTACACCTTC. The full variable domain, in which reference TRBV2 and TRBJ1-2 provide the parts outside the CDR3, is EPEVTQTPSHQVTQMGQEVILRCVPISNHLYFYWYRQILGQKVEFLVSFYNNEISEKSEIFDDQFSVERPDGSNFTLKIRSTKLEDSAMYFCASSEWVDTSNYGYTFGSGTRLTVV.

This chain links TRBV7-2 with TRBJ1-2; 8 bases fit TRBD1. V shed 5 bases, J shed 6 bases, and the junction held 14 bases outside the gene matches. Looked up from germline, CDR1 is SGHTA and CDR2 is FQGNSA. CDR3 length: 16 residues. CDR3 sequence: CASSSGQGGLRDGYTF. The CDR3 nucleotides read TGTGCCAGCAGCAGCGGACAGGGAGGTCTTAGGGATGGCTACACCTTC.

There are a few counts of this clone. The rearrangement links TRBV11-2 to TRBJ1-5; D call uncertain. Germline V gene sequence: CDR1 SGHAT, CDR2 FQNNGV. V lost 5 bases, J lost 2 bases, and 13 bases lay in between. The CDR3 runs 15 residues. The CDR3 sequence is CASSPSRGGNQPQHF. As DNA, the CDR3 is TGTGCCAGCAGCCCTAGTCGGGGAGGCAATCAGCCCCAGCATTTT.

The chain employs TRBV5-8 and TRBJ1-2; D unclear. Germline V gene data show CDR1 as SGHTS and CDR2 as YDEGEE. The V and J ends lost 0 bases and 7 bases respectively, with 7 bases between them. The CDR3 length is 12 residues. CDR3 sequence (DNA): TGTGCCAGCAGCTTGGTACTTCGTGGCTACACCTTC. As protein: CASSLVLRGYTF.

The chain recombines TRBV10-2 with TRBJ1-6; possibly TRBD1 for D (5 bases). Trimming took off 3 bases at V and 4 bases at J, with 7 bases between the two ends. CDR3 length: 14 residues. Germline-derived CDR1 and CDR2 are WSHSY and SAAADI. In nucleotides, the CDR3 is TGCGCCAGCAGTGACCGGGGGTATAATTCACCCCTCCACTTT. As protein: CASSDRGYNSPLHF.

CDR3 sequence reads: CAITSTGGNTEAFF. CDR3 in DNA: TGTGCCATCACTTCGACAGGGGGGAACACTGAAGCTTTCTTT. This rearrangement joins TRBV10-3 to TRBJ1-1, with 9 bases fitting TRBD1. Trimming at V came to 7 bases and at J to 1 base, leaving 4 bases not matched to a gene. Per the germline V gene, CDR1 is ENHRY and CDR2 is SYGVKD. The CDR3 totals 14 residues.

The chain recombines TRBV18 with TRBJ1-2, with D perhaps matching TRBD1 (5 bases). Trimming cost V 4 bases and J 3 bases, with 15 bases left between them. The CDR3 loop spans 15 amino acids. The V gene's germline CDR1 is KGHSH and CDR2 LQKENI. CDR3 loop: CASSQTSGLHYGYTF. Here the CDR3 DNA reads TGTGCCAGCTCACAGACTTCGGGACTTCACTATGGCTACACCTTC.

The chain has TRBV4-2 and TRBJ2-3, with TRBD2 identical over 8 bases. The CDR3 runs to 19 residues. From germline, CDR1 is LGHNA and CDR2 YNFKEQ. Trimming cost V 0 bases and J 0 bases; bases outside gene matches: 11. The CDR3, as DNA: TGTGCCAGCAGCCAAGAGGGGCTAGCGGGCGGTCCAAGCACAGATACGCAGTATTTT. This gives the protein CASSQEGLAGGPSTDTQYF.